The 23 T cell receptor beta chains below were found in one sample sequenced in a study of blood T cell repertoires in COVID-19. Some clones are missing from TCRdb's copy, which holds only in-frame ones; the method was immunoSEQ multiplex PCR. Of roughly 140,000 clones in the sample, more than 65% were seen once. The specimen sequenced was peripheral blood. The receptors were gathered from a man in his sixties with active or convalescent COVID-19.

This rearrangement joins TRBV10-1 to TRBJ2-1; TRBD1 matches at 7 bases. V was pared by 4 bases and J by 0 bases, with 0 bases of the junction left unmatched. Germline-derived CDR1 and CDR2 are WNHNN and SYGVQD (reference sequence). The CDR3 is made up of 14 amino acids. CDR3 bases: TGCGCCAGCAGTGGACAGGGCTCCTACAATGAGCAGTTCTTC. This encodes CASSGQGSYNEQFF.

This chain joins TRBV5-4 and TRBJ2-3; no reliable D call. V dropped 0 bases and J dropped 4 bases, with 3 bases sitting between them. Germline-derived CDR1 and CDR2 are SGHNT and YYREEE (reference sequence). The CDR3 covers 12 residues. The CDR3 loop reads CASSLGADTQYF. In nucleotides, the CDR3 is TGTGCCAGCAGCTTGGGAGCAGATACGCAGTATTTT. The full variable domain, its missing parts supplied by reference TRBV5-4 and TRBJ2-3, is ETGVTQSPTHLIKTRGQQVTLRCSSQSGHNTVSWYQQALGQGPQFIFQYYREEENGRGNFPPRFSGLQFPNYSSELNVNALELDDSALYLCASSLGADTQYFGPGTRLTVL.

The chain couples TRBV27 to TRBJ2-5, with TRBD2 matching over 11 bases. The germline V gene has CDR1 MNHEY and CDR2 SMNVEV (reference sequence). J lost 2 bases, V lost 1 base, and 6 bases had no gene match. The CDR3 sequence is 17 residues long. The CDR3 nucleotides are TGTGCCAGCAGTTTATGGGGACTAGCGGATATTCAAGAGACCCAGTACTTC. Translating it yields CASSLWGLADIQETQYF.

The chain uses TRBV5-4 and TRBJ2-3, with 7 bases matching TRBD2. The trim removed 0 bases at V and 2 bases at J, leaving 6 bases unmatched. From germline, CDR1 is SGHNT and CDR2 YYREEE (reference sequence). CDR3 length equals 16 residues. CDR3 sequence: CASSLVWGGTTDTQYF. The CDR3 nucleotides are TGTGCCAGCAGCTTGGTTTGGGGGGGGACCACAGATACGCAGTATTTT.

The chain carries TRBV5-1 and TRBJ1-3; TRBD1 aligns across 7 bases. J was trimmed by 1 base and V by 3 bases; bases with no gene match: 7. CDR1 and CDR2 (germline): SGHRS, YFSETQ. This CDR3 comprises 16 residues. CDR3 in amino acids: CASSWKGQASGNTIYF. The CDR3 bases are TGCGCCAGCAGCTGGAAAGGACAGGCGTCTGGAAACACCATATATTTT. Using reference TRBV5-1 and TRBJ1-3 for the parts outside the CDR3, the full variable domain is KAGVTQTPRYLIKTRGQQVTLSCSPISGHRSVSWYQQTPGQGLQFLFEYFSETQRNKGNFPGRFSGRQFSNSRSEMNVSTLELGDSALYLCASSWKGQASGNTIYFGEGSWLTVV.

The chain couples TRBV29-1 to TRBJ1-1; the D is unclear. This CDR3 is built from 13 residues. Trimming pared 6 bases from V and 5 bases from J, leaving 16 bases between. Germline V gene sequence: CDR1 SQVTM, CDR2 ANQGSEA. The CDR3 region is CSVGRGGRTEAFF. The CDR3 region has the DNA TGCAGCGTCGGACGGGGAGGACGAACTGAAGCTTTCTTT. Using reference TRBV29-1 and TRBJ1-1 for the parts outside the CDR3, the full variable domain is SAVISQKPSRDICQRGTSLTIQCQVDSQVTMMFWYRQQPGQSLTLIATANQGSEATYESGFVIDKFPISRPNLTFSTLTVSNMSPEDSSIYLCSVGRGGRTEAFFGQGTRLTVV.

The V gene is TRBV4-3, the J gene TRBJ1-2; perhaps TRBD1 as D (5 bases). The CDR3 contains 15 residues. Per germline, CDR1 LGHNA and CDR2 YSLEER. V gave up 3 bases and J gave up 6 bases, with 17 bases separating them. The CDR3 DNA sequence: TGCGCCAGCAGCCATGTAACCCAGGGTTATAATGGCTACACCTTC. Translation: CASSHVTQGYNGYTF.

In DNA, the CDR3 is TGTGCCAGCAGCTTACGTAGCGGCCAAGAGACCCAGTACTTC. Translation gives CASSLRSGQETQYF. V is TRBV7-2 and J is TRBJ2-5, with D maybe TRBD2 (6 bases). Trimming took off 2 bases at V and 1 base at J, with 8 bases between the two ends. The length of the CDR3 is 14 residues. Germline lookup yields CDR1 SGHTA and CDR2 FQGNSA.

The chain has TRBV7-2 and TRBJ2-4; no definite D call. The length of the CDR3 is 15 residues. Per the germline V gene, CDR1 is SGHTA and CDR2 is FQGNSA. Trimming removed 1 base from V and 0 bases from J, with 7 bases in between. For the CDR3, the DNA is TGTGCCAGCAGCTTAGGGGCTGCAGCCAAAAACATTCAGTACTTC. It is translated as CASSLGAAAKNIQYF. Based on the CDR3 plus reference TRBV7-2 and TRBJ2-4, the full variable domain is GAGVSQSPSNKVTEKGKDVELRCDPISGHTALYWYRQSLGQGLEFLIYFQGNSAPDKSGLPSDRFSAERTGGSVSTLTIQRTQQEDSAVYLCASSLGAAAKNIQYFGAGTRLSVL.

V usage is TRBV6-2 or TRBV6-3 and J usage is TRBJ2-1; no definite D call. This CDR3 comprises 13 residues. Germline V CDR1 and CDR2: MNHEY, SVGEGT. V was cut by 4 bases and J by 5 bases, with 9 bases left in between. The CDR3 loop is CASSSKSDNEQFF. In DNA, the CDR3 is TGTGCCAGCAGTTCGAAATCGGACAATGAGCAGTTCTTC.

The chain combines TRBV11-3 with TRBJ2-3, with TRBD1 as a possible D gene (6 bases). V gave up 3 bases and J gave up 2 bases, with 12 bases separating them. The CDR3 is 15 residues long. Germline CDR1 is SGHNT and CDR2 is YENEEA. Here the CDR3 reads CASSFGGAATDTQYF. CDR3 in DNA: TGTGCCAGCAGCTTTGGGGGCGCGGCCACAGATACGCAGTATTTT.

The chain carries TRBV5-8 and TRBJ2-2, with D possibly TRBD1 on 5 matching bases. The germline V gene has CDR1 SGHTS and CDR2 YDEGEE. Trimming stripped 0 bases from V and 2 bases from J, with 11 bases between. The CDR3 extends over 16 amino acids. CDR3 residues: CASSLGQMINTGELFF. The CDR3 nucleotides read TGTGCCAGCAGCTTGGGACAGATGATAAACACCGGGGAGCTGTTTTTT. The full variable domain, its missing parts supplied by reference TRBV5-8 and TRBJ2-2, is EAGVTQSPTHLIKTRGQQATLRCSPISGHTSVYWYQQALGLGLQFLLWYDEGEERNRGNFPPRFSGRQFPNYSSELNVNALELEDSALYLCASSLGQMINTGELFFGEGSRLTVL.

The chain is built from TRBV14 and TRBJ2-1; no clear D gene. V shed 0 bases and J shed 7 bases, with 19 bases lying between them. The CDR3 is 17 amino acids. CDR1 SGHDN and CDR2 FVKESK come from the germline V gene. The DNA of the CDR3 is TGTGCCAGCAGCCAAGATCTAGGTAGATCTCCGTTGAATGAGCAGTTCTTC. Its protein is CASSQDLGRSPLNEQFF.

J is TRBJ2-1 and V is TRBV27; 9 nucleotides match TRBD2. The CDR3 totals 14 residues. CDR1 and CDR2 (germline): MNHEY, SMNVEV (reference sequence). With 3 bases clipped from V and 9 bases from J, the junction kept 6 bases outside the gene matches. The CDR3 loop is CASSLGTSLREQFF. CDR3 in DNA: TGTGCCAGCAGTTTGGGGACTAGCCTTCGTGAGCAGTTCTTC.

This chain joins TRBV14 and TRBJ2-1; 7 bases are shared with TRBD2. V dropped 5 bases and J dropped 3; count of bases not matched to a gene: 10. This CDR3 is built from 16 residues. The V gene's germline CDR1 is SGHDN and CDR2 FVKESK. CDR3 DNA sequence: TGTGCCAGCAGCAACCATGCGGGAGTAGGCTACAATGAGCAGTTCTTC. Its protein product is CASSNHAGVGYNEQFF.

CDR3 in amino acids: CATSDTPQGGYGYTF. The CDR3 nucleotides read TGTGCCACCAGTGATACCCCCCAGGGAGGCTATGGCTACACCTTC. V gene TRBV24-1 combines with J gene TRBJ1-2; possibly TRBD1 for D (5 bases). Between the trimmed V and J ends, which lost 3 bases and 4 bases, there was a span of 14 bases. This CDR3 region has 15 residues. Germline CDR1 and CDR2: KGHDR and SFDVKD.

The CDR3 protein is CASGPGLSSGNTIYF. DNA of the CDR3: TGTGCTAGTGGCCCTGGACTCTCCTCTGGAAACACCATATATTTT. This chain links TRBV12-5 with TRBJ1-3; D is uncertain. The V end lost 6 bases, the J end lost 0 bases, and 12 bases lay between the germline ends. From germline, CDR1 is LGHNT and CDR2 FRNRAP. The CDR3 contains 15 residues.

V gene TRBV7-9 combines with J gene TRBJ2-7, with TRBD1 identical over 8 bases. Trimming took 5 bases from V and 7 from J; bases not matched to a gene: 10. Germline V CDR1 and CDR2: SEHNR, FQNEAQ (reference sequence). This CDR3 spans 14 amino acids. This chain's CDR3 is CASSNQGASREQYF. Here the CDR3 DNA reads TGTGCCAGCAGCAATCAGGGGGCCTCTCGGGAGCAGTACTTC.

This clone has more than one count but fewer than ten. The rearrangement joins TRBV5-1 to TRBJ1-1, with 8 bases identical to TRBD1. Per the germline V gene, CDR1 is SGHRS and CDR2 is YFSETQ. J lost 1 base, V lost 4 bases, and 3 bases had no gene match. This CDR3 is built from 14 residues. CDR3 in amino acids: CASSPTGANTEAFF. The DNA for the CDR3 is TGCGCCAGCAGCCCGACAGGGGCGAACACTGAAGCTTTCTTT.

The chain carries TRBV29-1 and TRBJ1-2, with 7 bases fitting TRBD1. The germline gives CDR1 SQVTM, CDR2 ANQGSEA. Unmatched junction bases numbered 5, after V lost 4 bases and J lost 0 bases. The CDR3 spans 14 residues. Written as DNA, the CDR3 is TGCAGCGTTGGTCGACAGGGAGCTAACTATGGCTACACCTTC. Translated: CSVGRQGANYGYTF.

The chain combines TRBV27 with TRBJ2-7; a weak D match, TRBD1 (5 bases). Germline CDR1 is MNHEY and CDR2 is SMNVEV (reference sequence). Trimming left V 6 bases short and J 2 bases short, with 11 bases between. This CDR3 has 13 residues. Here the CDR3 reads CASRRQFPYEQYF. The CDR3 region has the DNA TGTGCCAGCAGGCGACAGTTCCCCTACGAGCAGTACTTC.

The rearrangement uses TRBV25-1 and TRBJ2-1, with 9 positions matching TRBD2. Losses at the gene ends were 4 bases for V and 8 bases for J; bases not matched to a gene: 9. CDR1 and CDR2 (germline): MGHDK, SYGVNS. The CDR3 is made up of 15 amino acids. CDR3 DNA sequence: TGTGCCAGCAGTGTTGCGGGAGGGCCAATGGATGAGCAGTTCTTC. Translation gives CASSVAGGPMDEQFF.

The rearrangement uses TRBV9 and TRBJ1-3, with D uncertain. The CDR3 totals 16 residues. Germline V CDR1 and CDR2: SGDLS, YYNGEE. V dropped 0 bases and J dropped 0 bases, with 10 bases sitting between them. The CDR3 nucleotides read TGTGCCAGCAGCGTAGTTGACTCCAACTCTGGAAACACCATATATTTT. It encodes CASSVVDSNSGNTIYF.